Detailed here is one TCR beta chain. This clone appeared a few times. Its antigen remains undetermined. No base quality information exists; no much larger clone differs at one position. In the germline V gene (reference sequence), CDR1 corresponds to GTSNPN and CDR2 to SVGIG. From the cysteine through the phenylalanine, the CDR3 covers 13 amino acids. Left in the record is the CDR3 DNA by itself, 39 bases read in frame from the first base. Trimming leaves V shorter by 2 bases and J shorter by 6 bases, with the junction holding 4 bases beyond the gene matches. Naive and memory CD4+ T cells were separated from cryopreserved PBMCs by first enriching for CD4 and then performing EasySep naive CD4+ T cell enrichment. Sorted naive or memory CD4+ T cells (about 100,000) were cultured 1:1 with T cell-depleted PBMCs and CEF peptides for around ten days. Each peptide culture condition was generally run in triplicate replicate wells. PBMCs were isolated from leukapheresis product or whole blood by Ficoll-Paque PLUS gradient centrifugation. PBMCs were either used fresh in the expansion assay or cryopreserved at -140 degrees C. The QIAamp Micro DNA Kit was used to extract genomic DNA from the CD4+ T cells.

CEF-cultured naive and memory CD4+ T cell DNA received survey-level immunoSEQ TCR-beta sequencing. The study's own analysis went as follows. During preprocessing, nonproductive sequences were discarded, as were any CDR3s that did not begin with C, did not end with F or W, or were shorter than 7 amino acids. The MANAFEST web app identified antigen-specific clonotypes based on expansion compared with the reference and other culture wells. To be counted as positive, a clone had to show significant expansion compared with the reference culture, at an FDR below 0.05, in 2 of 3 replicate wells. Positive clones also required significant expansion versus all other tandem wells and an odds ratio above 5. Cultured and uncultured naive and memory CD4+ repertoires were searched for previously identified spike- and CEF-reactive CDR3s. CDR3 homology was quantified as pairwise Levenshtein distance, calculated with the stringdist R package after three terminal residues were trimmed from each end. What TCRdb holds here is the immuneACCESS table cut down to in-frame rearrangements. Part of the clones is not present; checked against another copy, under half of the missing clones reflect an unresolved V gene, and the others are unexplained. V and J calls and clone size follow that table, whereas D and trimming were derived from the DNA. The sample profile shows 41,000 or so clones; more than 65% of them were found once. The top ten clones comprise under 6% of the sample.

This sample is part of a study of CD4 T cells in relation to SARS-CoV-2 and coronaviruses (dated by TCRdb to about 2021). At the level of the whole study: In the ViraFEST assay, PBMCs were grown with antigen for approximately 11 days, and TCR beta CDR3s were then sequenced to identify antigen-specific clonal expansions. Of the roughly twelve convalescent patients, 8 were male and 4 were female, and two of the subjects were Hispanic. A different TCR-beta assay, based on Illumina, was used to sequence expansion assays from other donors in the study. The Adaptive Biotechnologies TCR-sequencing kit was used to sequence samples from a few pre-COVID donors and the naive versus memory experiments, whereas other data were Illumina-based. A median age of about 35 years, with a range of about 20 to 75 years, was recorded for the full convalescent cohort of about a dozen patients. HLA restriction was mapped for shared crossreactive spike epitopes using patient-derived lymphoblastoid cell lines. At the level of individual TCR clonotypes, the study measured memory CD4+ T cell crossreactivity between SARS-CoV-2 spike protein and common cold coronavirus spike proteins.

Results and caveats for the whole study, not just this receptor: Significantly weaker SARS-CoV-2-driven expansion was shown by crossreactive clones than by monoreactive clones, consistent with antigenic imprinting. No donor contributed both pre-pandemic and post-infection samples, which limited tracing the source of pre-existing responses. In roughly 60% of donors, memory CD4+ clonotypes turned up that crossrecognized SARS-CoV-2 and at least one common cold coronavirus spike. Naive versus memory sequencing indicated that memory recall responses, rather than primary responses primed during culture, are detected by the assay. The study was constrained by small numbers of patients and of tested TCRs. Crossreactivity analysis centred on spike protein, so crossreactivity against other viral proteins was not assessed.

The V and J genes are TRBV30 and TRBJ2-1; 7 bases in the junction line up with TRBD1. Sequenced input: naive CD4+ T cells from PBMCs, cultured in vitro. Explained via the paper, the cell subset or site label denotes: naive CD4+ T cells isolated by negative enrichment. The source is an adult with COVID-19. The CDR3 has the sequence CAWSPGQFNEQFF. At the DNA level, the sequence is TGTGCCTGGAGTCCGGGACAGTTCAATGAGCAGTTCTTC.